This record covers a single T cell receptor beta chain. Antigen: not known. This record comes from a study of T cell responses to AZD1222 COVID-19 vaccine. Whole-study results and caveats: There were mostly white British donors and more females than males, and clonal diversity was possibly underestimated.

Using immunoSEQ multiplex PCR, the repertoire was profiled, and TCRdb retains in-frame clones only, with some absent. The sample yields under 150,000 clones, about nine tenths seen once. The CDR3 spans 14 residues. CDR1 and CDR2 (germline): SGHNT, YENEEA. The trim removed 4 bases at V and 1 base at J, leaving 2 bases unmatched. The sequence was obtained from an adult in good health. The input for sequencing was peripheral blood, taken on day 0 of AZD1222 vaccination. The chain employs TRBV11-3 and TRBJ1-1, with 8 bases fitting TRBD1. The CDR3 nucleotides are TGTGCCAGCAGCTACACAGGGGGGAACACTGAAGCTTTCTTT. Protein: CASSYTGGNTEAFF.